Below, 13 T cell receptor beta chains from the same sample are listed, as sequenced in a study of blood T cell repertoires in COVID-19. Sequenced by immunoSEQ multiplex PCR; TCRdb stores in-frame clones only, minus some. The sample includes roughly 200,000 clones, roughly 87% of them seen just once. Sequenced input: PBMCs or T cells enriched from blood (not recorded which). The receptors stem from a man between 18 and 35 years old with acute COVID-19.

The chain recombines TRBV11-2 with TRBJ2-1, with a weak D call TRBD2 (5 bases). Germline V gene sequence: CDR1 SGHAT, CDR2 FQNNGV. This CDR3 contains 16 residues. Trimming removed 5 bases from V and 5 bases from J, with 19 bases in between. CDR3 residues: CASSLRAAVINNEQFF. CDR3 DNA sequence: TGTGCCAGCAGCCTCCGAGCAGCGGTCATAAACAATGAGCAGTTCTTC.

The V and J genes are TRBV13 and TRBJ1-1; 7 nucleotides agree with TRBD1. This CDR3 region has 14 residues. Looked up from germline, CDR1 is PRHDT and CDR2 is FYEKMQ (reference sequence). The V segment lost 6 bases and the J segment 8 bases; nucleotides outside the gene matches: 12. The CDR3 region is CASRHRGGDREAFF. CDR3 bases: TGTGCCAGCAGACACAGGGGCGGAGATAGAGAAGCTTTCTTT.

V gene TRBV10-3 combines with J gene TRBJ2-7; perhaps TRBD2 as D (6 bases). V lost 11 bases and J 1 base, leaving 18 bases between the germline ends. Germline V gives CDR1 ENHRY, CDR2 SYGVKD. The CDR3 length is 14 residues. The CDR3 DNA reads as TGTGCCGCACGCCGGGACTCTGCATCCTACGAGCAGTACTTC. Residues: CAARRDSASYEQYF.

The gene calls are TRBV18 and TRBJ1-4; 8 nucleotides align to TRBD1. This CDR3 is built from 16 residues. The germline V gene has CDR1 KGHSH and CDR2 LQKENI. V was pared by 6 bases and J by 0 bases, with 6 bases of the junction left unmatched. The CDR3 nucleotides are TGTGCCAGCTCTGGGACAGGTCCTCCAACTAATGAAAAACTGTTTTTT. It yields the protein CASSGTGPPTNEKLFF.

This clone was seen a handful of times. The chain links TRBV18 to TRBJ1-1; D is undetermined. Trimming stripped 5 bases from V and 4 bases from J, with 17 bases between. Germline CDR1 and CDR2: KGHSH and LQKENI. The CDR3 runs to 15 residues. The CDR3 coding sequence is TGTGCCAGCTCAGCTCCCGAGAAACGGGGCACTGAAGCTTTCTTT. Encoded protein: CASSAPEKRGTEAFF.

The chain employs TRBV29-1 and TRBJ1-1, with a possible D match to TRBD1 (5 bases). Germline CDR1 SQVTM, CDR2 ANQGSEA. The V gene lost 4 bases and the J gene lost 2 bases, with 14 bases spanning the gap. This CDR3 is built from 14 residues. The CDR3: CSVGKGTGNTEAFF. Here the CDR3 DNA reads TGCAGCGTTGGAAAGGGGACTGGAAACACTGAAGCTTTCTTT. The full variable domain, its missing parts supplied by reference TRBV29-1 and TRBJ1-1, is SAVISQKPSRDICQRGTSLTIQCQVDSQVTMMFWYRQQPGQSLTLIATANQGSEATYESGFVIDKFPISRPNLTFSTLTVSNMSPEDSSIYLCSVGKGTGNTEAFFGQGTRLTVV.

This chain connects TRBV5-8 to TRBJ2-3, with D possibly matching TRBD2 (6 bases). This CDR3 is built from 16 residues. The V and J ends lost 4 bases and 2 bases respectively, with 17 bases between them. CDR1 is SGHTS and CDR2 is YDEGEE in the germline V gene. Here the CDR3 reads CASSLHHSGTTDTQYF. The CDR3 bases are TGTGCCAGCAGCCTACACCATAGCGGAACCACAGATACGCAGTATTTT.

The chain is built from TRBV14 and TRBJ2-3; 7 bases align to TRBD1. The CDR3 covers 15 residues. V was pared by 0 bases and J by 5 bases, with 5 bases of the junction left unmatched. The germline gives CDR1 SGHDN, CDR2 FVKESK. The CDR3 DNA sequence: TGTGCCAGCAGCCAAGATCGACAGGGAAGAGATACGCAGTATTTT. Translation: CASSQDRQGRDTQYF.

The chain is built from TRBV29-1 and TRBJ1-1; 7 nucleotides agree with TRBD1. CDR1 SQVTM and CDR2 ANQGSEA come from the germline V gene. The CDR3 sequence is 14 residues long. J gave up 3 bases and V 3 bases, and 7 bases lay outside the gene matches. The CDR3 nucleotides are TGCAGCGTTGACAGGGGGGCAAGTGACACTGAAGCTTTCTTT. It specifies CSVDRGASDTEAFF.

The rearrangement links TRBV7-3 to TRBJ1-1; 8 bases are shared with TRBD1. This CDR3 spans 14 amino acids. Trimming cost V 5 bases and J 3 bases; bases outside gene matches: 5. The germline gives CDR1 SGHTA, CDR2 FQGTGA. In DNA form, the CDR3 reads TGTGCCAGCAGCCCAGGACAGGGTCACACTGAAGCTTTCTTT. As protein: CASSPGQGHTEAFF. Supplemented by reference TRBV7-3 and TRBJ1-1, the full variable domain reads GAGVSQTPSNKVTEKGKYVELRCDPISGHTALYWYRQSLGQGPEFLIYFQGTGAADDSGLPNDRFFAVRPEGSVSTLKIQRTERGDSAVYLCASSPGQGHTEAFFGQGTRLTVV.

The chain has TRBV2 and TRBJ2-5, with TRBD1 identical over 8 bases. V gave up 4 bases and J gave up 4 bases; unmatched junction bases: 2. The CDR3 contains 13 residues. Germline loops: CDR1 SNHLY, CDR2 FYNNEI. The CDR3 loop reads CASSGDRRETQYF. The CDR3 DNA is TGTGCCAGCAGTGGGGACAGGAGAGAGACCCAGTACTTC.

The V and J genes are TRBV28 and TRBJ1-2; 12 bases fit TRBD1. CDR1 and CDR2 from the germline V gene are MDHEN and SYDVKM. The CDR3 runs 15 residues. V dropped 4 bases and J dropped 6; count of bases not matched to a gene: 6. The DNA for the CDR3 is TGTGCCAGCAGTTCACCCGGGACAGGGGGCGATGGCTACACCTTC. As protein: CASSSPGTGGDGYTF.

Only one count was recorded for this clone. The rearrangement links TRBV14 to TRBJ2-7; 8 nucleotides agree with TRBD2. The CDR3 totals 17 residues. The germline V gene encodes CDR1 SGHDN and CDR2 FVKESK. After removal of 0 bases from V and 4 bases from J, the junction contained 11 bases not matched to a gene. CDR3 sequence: CASSQEREAFPGYEQYF. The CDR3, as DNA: TGTGCCAGCAGCCAAGAGCGGGAGGCCTTCCCGGGGTACGAGCAGTACTTC.